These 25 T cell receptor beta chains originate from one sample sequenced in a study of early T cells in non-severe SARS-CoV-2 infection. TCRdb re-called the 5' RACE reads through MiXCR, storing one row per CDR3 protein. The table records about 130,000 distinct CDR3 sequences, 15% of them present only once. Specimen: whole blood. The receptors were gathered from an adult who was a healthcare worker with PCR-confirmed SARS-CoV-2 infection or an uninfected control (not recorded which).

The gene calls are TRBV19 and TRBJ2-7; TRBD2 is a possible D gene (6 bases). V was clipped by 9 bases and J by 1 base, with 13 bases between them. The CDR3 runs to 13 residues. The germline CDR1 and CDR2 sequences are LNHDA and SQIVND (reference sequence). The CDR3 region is CASGAGKSYEQYF. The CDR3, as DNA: TGTGCCAGCGGCGCGGGGAAATCCTACGAGCAGTACTTC.

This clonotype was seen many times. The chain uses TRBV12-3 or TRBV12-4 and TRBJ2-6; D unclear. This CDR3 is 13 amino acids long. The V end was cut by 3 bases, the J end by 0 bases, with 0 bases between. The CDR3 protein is CASSFSGANVLTF. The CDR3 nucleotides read TGTGCCAGCAGTTTCTCTGGGGCCAACGTCCTGACTTTC.

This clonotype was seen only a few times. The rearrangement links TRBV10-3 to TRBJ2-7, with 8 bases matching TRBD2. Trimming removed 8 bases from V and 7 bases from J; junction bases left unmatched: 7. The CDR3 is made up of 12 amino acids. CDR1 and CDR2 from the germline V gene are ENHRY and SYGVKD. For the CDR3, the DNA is TGTGCCATCTCTAGGACTAGCAAGGAGCAGTACTTC. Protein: CAISRTSKEQYF.

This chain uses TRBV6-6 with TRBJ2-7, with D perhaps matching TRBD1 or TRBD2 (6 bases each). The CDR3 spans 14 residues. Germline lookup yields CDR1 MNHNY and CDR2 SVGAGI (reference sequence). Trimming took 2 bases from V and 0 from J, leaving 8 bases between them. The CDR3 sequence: CASSYGGGSYEQYF. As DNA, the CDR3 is TGTGCCAGCAGTTACGGAGGGGGCTCCTACGAGCAGTACTTC.

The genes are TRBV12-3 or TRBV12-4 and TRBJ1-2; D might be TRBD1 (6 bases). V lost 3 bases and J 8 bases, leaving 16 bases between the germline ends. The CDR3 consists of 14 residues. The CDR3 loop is CASSFYGGRSGYTF. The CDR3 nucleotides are TGTGCCAGCAGTTTTTATGGGGGCCGCTCGGGCTACACCTTC.

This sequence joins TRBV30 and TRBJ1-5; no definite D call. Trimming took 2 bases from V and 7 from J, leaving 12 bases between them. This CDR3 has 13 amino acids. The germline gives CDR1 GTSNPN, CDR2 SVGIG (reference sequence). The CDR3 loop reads CAWSITLGQPQHF. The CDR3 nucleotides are TGTGCCTGGAGTATCACTCTGGGGCAGCCCCAGCATTTT. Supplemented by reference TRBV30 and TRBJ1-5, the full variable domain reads SQTIHQWPATLVQPVGSPLSLECTVEGTSNPNLYWYRQAAGRGLQLLFYSVGIGQISSEVPQNLSASRPQDRQFILSSKKLLLSDSGFYLCAWSITLGQPQHFGDGTRLSIL.

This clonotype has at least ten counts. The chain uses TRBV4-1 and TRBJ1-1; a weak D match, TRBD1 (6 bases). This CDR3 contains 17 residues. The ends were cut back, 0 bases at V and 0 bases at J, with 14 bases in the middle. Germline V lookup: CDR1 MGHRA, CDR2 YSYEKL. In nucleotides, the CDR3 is TGCGCCAGCAGCCAAGAAGGCGGACAGTGGATGAACACTGAAGCTTTCTTT. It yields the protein CASSQEGGQWMNTEAFF.

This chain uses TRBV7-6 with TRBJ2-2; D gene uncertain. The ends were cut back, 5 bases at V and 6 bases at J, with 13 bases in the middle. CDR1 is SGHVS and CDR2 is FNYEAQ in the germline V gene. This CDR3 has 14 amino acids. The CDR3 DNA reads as TGTGCCAGCAGCCCGGGTGCCATATCCGGGGAGCTGTTTTTT. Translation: CASSPGAISGELFF.

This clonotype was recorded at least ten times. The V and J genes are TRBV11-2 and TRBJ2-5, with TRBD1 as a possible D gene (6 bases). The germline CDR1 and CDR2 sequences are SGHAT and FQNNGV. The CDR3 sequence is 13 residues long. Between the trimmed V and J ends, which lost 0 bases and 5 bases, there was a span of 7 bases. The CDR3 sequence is CASSLDRGETQYF. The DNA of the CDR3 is TGTGCCAGCAGCTTAGACAGGGGCGAGACCCAGTACTTC.

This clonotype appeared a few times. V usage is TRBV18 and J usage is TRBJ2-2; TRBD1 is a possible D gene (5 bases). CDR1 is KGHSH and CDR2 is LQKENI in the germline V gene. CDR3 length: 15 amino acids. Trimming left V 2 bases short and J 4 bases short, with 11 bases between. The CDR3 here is CASSPDAGRTGELFF. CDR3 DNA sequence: TGTGCCAGCTCACCAGACGCAGGGCGCACCGGGGAGCTGTTTTTT.

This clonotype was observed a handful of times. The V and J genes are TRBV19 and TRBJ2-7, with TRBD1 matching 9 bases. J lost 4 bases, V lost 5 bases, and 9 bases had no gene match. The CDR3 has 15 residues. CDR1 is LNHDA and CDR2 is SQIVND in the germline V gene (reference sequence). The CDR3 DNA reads TGTGCCAGTAGTCGGTCCGGGACAGGGCCATACGAGCAGTACTTC. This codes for CASSRSGTGPYEQYF.

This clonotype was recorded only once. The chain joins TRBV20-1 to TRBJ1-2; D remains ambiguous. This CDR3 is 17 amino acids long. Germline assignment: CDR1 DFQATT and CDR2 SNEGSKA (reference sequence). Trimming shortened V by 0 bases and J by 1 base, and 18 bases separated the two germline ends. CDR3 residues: CSARDPIPRRDNYGYTF. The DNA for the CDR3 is TGCAGTGCTAGAGATCCTATCCCCCGTCGGGATAACTATGGCTACACCTTC.

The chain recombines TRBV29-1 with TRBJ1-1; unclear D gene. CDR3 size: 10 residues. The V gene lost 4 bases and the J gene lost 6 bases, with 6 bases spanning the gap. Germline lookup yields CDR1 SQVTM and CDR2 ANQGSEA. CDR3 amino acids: CSVAAAEAFF. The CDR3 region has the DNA TGCAGCGTTGCCGCGGCTGAAGCTTTCTTT.

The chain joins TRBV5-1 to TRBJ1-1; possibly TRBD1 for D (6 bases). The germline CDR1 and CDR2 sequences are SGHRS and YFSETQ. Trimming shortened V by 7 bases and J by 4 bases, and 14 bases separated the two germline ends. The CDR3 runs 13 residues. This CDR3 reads CASAGRGGTEAFF. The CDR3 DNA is TGCGCCAGCGCGGGCAGGGGAGGCACTGAAGCTTTCTTT.

CDR3 in amino acids: CASTLPHGATEAFF. CDR3 coding DNA: TGTGCCAGCACCCTCCCACATGGGGCCACTGAAGCTTTCTTT. This chain connects TRBV11-2 to TRBJ1-1, with D perhaps TRBD1 (5 bases). This CDR3 contains 14 residues. Looked up from germline, CDR1 is SGHAT and CDR2 is FQNNGV. V was shortened by 7 bases and J by 4 bases, with 16 bases between the two germline ends.

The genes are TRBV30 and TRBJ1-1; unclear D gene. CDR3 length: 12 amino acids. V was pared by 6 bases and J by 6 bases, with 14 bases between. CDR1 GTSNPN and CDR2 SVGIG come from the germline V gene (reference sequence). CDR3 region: CACALSLAEAFF. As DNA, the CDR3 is TGTGCCTGCGCCCTCTCGTTGGCTGAAGCTTTCTTT.

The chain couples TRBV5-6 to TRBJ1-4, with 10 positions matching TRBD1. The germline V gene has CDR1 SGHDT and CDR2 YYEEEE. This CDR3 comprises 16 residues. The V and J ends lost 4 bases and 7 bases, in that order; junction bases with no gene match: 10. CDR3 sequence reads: CASSLTGTGAGEKLFF. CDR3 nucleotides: TGTGCCAGCAGCCTAACTGGGACAGGGGCAGGTGAAAAACTGTTTTTT.

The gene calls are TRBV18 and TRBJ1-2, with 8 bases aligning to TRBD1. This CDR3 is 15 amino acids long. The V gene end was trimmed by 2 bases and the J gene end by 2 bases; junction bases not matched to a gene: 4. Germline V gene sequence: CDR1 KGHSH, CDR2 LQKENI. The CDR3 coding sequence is TGTGCCAGCTCACCAGGGGGACAGGAGAACTATGGCTACACCTTC. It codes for CASSPGGQENYGYTF.

CDR3 bases: TGTGCCAGCAGTTTAAGCGGGGGCGACGGTAGGGAGCAGTTCTTC. It translates to CASSLSGGDGREQFF. This chain joins TRBV12-3 or TRBV12-4 and TRBJ2-1, with TRBD2 matching 8 bases. J lost 10 bases, V lost 2 bases, and 10 bases had no gene match. This CDR3 has 15 residues.

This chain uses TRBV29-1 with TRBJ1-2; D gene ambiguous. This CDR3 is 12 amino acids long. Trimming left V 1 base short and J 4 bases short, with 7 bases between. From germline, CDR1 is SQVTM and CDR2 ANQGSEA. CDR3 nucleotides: TGCAGCGTTGAAGGGGCAGTCTATGGCTACACCTTC. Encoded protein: CSVEGAVYGYTF.

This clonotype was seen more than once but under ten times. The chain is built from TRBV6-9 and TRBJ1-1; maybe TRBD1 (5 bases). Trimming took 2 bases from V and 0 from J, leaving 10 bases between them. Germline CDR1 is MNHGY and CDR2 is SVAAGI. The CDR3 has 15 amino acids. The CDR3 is CASSYPTDMNTEAFF. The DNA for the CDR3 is TGTGCCAGCAGTTATCCGACAGACATGAACACTGAAGCTTTCTTT.

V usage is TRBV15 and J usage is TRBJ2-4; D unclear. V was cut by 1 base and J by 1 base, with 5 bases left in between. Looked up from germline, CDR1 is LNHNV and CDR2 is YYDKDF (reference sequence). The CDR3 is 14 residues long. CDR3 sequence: CATSRGVAKNIQYF. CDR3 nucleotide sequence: TGTGCCACCAGCAGAGGAGTTGCCAAAAACATTCAGTACTTC.

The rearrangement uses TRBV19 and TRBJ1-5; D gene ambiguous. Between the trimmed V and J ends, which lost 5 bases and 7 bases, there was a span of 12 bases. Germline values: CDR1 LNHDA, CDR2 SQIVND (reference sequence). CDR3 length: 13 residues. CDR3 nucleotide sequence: TGTGCCAGTAGTCTTGAAGTCGGCCAGCCCCAGCATTTT. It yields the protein CASSLEVGQPQHF.

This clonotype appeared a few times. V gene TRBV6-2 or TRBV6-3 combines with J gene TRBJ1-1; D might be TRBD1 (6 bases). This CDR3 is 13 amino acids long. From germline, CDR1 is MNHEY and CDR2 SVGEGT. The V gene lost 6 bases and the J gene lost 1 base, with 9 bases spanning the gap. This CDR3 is CASSEQGNTEAFF. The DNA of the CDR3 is TGTGCCAGCAGCGAACAGGGGAACACTGAAGCTTTCTTT.

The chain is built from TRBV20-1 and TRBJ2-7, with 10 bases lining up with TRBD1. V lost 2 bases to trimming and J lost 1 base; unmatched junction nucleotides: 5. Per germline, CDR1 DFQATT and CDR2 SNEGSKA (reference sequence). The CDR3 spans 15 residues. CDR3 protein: CSARSPGQGSYEQYF. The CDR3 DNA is TGCAGTGCTAGAAGCCCGGGACAGGGGTCCTACGAGCAGTACTTC.